This TCR beta chain was retrieved from a study of lymphopenia after photon versus proton radiotherapy (dated by TCRdb to about 2019). Regarding the complete study: The study compared the immunological effects of photon versus proton radiation therapy in patients with gastrointestinal tumors who developed high-grade lymphopenia. A cohort of under 25 patients with gastrointestinal tumors who received either photon or proton therapy and subsequently developed lymphopenia was included. The study was designed to characterize how the impact on the immune system differs between the two radiation modalities. The full study reports these points: Proton-treated patients stayed relatively stable during treatment, while photon-treated patients lost naive T cells and TCR diversity and gained effector/memory populations. Among patients across the cohort who died, overall survival time showed an inverse correlation with a larger post-nadir drop in TCR diversity. After the lymphocyte count nadir, oligoclonal expansion, especially of CD8+ Temra cells, was observed in photon-treated repertoires, and the drop in diversity was driven by this expansion. The survival association was examined only in patients who died, and the authors described better survival with proton therapy as a possibility, not as a demonstrated result.

Details on this clone: What antigen it recognizes has not been identified. Per-nucleotide qualities are absent, and no much larger clonotype sits a single base away.

Taken from cysteine to phenylalanine, the CDR3 has 15 residues. The only DNA kept is the CDR3, 45 bases in frame from the first base. The germline V gene encodes CDR1 SEHNR and CDR2 FQNEAQ (reference sequence). V is trimmed back by 5 bases and J by 7 bases, and the junction contains 8 bases that no gene match accounts for. Library preparation used the immunoSEQ multiplex PCR assay. T cell repertoires were profiled with deep sequencing of rearranged TCR beta loci together with multiparametric flow cytometry. TCRdb's version of the immuneACCESS table is confined to in-frame rearrangements and falls short of the full clone set. An unresolved V gene accounts for under half of the shortfall where checked; the remainder is of unknown origin. Here the sample has roughly 61,000 clones; approximately 86% occur a single time. The biggest ten clones account for 9.5% to 15% of the sample.

This clonotype originated in a man of 80 years or more with esophageal cancer. Specimen: peripheral blood, collected from a patient treated with proton-based radiotherapy. Rearrangement joined TRBV7-9 to TRBJ2-1; TRBD1 fits 10 bases in the junction. The DNA reads as follows: TGTGCCAGCAGCCACGGGACAGGGGTTGGTAATGAGCAGTTCTTC. This translates into CASSHGTGVGNEQFF. The entire variable domain, with the stretches around the CDR3 drawn from the reference TRBV7-9 and TRBJ2-1 proteins, is DTGVSQNPRHKITKRGQNVTFRCDPISEHNRLYWYRQTLGQGPEFLTYFQNEAQLEKSRLLSDRFSAERPKGSFSTLEIQRTEQGDSAMYLCASSHGTGVGNEQFFGPGTRLTVL.